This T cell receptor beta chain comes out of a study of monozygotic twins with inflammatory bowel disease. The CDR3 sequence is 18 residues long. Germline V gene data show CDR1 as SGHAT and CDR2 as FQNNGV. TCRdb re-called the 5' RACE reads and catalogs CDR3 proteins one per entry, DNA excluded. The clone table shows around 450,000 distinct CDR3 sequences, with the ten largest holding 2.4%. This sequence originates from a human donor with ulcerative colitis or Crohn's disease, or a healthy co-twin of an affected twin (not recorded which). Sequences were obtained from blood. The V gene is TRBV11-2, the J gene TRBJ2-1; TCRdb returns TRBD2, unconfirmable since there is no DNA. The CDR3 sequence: CASSSQHTGTSGFNEQFF. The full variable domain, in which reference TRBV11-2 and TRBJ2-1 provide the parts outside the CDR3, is EAGVAQSPRYKIIEKRQSVAFWCNPISGHATLYWYQQILGQGPKLLIQFQNNGVVDDSQLPKDRFSAERLKGVDSTLKIQPAKLEDSAVYLCASSSQHTGTSGFNEQFFGPGTRLTVL.